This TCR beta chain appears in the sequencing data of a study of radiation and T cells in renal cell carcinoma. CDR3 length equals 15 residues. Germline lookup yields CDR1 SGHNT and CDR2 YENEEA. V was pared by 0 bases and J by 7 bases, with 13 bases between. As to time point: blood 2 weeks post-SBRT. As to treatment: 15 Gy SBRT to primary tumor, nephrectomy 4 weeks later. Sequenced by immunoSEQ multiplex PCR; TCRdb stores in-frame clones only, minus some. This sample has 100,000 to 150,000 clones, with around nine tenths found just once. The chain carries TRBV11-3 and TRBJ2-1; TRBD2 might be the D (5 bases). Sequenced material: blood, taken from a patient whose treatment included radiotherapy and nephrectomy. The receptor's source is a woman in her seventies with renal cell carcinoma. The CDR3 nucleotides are TGTGCCAGCAGCTTAGATGGACTCCCGGAGAATGAGCAGTTCTTC. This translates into CASSLDGLPENEQFF.